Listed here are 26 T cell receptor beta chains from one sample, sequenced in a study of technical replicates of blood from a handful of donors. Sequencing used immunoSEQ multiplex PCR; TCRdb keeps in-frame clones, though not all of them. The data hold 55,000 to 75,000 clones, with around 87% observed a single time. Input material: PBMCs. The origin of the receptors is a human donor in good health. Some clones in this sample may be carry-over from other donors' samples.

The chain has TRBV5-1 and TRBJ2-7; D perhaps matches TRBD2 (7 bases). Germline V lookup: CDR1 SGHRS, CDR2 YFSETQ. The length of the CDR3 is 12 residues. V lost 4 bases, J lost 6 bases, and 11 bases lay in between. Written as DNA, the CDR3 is TGCGCCAGCAGCGGGAGGGGGGTCGAGCAGTACTTC. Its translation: CASSGRGVEQYF.

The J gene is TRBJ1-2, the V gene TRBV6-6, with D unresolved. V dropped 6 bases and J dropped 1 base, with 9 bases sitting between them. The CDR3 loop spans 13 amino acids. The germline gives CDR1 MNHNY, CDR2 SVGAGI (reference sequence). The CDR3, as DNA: TGTGCCAGCAGGAGTTTGGTTAACTATGGCTACACCTTC. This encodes CASRSLVNYGYTF.

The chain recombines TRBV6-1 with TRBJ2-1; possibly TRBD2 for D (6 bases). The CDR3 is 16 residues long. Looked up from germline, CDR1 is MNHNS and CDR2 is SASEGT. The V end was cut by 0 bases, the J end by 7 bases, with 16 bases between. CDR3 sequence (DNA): TGTGCCAGCAGTGAAGCGTCGGCGGGGCCGGGGAATGAGCAGTTCTTC. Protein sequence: CASSEASAGPGNEQFF.

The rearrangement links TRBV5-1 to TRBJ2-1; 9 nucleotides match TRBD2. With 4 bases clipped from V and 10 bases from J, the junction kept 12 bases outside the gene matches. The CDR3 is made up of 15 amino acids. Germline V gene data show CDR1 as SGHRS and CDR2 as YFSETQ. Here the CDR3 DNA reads TGCGCCAGCAGCGGAATGACTAGCGGCAATCCCGAGCAGTTCTTC. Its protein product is CASSGMTSGNPEQFF.

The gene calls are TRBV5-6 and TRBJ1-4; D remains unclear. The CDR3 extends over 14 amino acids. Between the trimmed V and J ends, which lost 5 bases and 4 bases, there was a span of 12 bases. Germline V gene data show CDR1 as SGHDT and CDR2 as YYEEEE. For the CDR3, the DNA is TGTGCCAGCAGTCTGAAATCCAGTAATGAAAAACTGTTTTTT. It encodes CASSLKSSNEKLFF.

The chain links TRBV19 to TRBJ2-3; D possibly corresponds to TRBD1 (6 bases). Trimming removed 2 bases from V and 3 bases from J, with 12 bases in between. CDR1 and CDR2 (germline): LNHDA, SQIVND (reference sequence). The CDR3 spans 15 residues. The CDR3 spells CASSISRGWTDTQYF. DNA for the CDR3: TGTGCCAGTAGTATATCCAGGGGTTGGACAGATACGCAGTATTTT.

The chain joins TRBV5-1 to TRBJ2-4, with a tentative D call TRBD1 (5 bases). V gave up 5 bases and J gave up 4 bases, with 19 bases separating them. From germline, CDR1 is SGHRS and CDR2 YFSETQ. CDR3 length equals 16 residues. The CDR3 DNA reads TGCGCCAGCAGTAAGGAAGCGACAGTTGGGAAAAACATTCAGTACTTC. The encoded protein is CASSKEATVGKNIQYF.

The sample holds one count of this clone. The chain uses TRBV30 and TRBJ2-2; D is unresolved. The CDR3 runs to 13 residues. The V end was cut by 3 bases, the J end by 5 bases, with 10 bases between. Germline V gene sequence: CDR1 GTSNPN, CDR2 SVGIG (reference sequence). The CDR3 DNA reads TGTGCCTGGAGCGTCCTTGAGACCGGGGAGCTGTTTTTT. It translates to CAWSVLETGELFF.

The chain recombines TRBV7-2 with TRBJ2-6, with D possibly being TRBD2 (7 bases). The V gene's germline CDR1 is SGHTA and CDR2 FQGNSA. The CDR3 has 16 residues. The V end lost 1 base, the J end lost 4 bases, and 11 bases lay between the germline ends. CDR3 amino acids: CASSLGGGVGANVLTF. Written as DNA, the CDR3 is TGTGCCAGCAGCTTAGGAGGGGGGGTAGGGGCCAACGTCCTGACTTTC.

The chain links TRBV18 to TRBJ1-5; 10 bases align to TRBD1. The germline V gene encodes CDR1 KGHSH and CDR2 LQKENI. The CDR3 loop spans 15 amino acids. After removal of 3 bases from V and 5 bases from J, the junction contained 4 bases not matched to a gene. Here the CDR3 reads CASSPSTGGDQPQHF. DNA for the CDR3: TGTGCCAGCTCACCCTCGACAGGGGGCGATCAGCCCCAGCATTTT. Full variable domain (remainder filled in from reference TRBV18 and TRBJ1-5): NAGVMQNPRHLVRRRGQEARLRCSPMKGHSHVYWYRQLPEEGLKFMVYLQKENIIDESGMPKERFSAEFPKEGPSILRIQQVVRGDSAAYFCASSPSTGGDQPQHFGDGTRLSIL.

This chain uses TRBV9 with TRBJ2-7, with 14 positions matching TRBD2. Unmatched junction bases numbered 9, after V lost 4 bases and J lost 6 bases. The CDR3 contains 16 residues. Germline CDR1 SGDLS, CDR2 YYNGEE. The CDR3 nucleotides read TGTGCCAGCAGCTCAGGACTAGCGGGAGGCCCCCCCGAGCAGTACTTC. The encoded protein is CASSSGLAGGPPEQYF.

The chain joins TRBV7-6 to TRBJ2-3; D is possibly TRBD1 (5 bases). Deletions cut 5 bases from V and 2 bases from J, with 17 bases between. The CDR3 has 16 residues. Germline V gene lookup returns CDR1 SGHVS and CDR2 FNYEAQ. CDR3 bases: TGTGCCAGCAGCCAATCCTTGGCAGGGAACACAGATACGCAGTATTTT. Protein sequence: CASSQSLAGNTDTQYF.

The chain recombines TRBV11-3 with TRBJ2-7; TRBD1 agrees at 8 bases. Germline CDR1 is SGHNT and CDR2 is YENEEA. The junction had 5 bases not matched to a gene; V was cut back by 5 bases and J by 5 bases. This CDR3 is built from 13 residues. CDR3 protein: CASSRTGRDEQYF. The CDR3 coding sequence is TGTGCCAGCAGCCGGACAGGGCGGGACGAGCAGTACTTC.

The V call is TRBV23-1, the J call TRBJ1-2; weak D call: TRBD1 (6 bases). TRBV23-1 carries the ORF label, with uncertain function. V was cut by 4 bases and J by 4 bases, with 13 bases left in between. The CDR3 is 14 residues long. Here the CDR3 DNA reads TGCGCCAGCAGTCTCACCACAGGGAGCTATGGCTACACCTTC. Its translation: CASSLTTGSYGYTF.

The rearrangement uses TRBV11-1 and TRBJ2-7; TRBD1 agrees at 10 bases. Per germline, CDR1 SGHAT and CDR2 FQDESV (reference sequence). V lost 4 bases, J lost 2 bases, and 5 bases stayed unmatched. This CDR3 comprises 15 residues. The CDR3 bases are TGTGCCAGCAGCTCCTGGGACAGGGGACCCTACGAGCAGTACTTC. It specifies CASSSWDRGPYEQYF.

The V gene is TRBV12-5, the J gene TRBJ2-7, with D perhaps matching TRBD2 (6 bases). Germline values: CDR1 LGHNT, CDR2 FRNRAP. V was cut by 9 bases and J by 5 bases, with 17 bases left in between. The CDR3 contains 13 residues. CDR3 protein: CARKGTSFHEQYF. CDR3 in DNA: TGTGCTAGAAAAGGGACTTCTTTCCACGAGCAGTACTTC.

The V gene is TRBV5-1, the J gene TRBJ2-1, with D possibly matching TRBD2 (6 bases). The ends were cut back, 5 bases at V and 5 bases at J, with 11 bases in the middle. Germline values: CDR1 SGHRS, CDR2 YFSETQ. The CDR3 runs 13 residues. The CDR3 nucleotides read TGCGCCAGCAGTCGCGGGGCTAACAATGAGCAGTTCTTC. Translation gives CASSRGANNEQFF.

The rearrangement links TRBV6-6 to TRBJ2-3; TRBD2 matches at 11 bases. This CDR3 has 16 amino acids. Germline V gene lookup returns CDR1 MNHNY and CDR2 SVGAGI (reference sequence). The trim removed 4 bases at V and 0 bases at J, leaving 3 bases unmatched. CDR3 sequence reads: CASSSWTSGSTDTQYF. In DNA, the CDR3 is TGTGCCAGCAGTTCATGGACTAGCGGGAGCACAGATACGCAGTATTTT.

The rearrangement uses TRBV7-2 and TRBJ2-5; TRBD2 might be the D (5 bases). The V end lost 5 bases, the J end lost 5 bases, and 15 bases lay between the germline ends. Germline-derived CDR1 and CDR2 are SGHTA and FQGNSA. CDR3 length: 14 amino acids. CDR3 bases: TGTGCCAGCAGCCTGTACGGGGTCGGGGAGACCCAGTACTTC. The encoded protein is CASSLYGVGETQYF.

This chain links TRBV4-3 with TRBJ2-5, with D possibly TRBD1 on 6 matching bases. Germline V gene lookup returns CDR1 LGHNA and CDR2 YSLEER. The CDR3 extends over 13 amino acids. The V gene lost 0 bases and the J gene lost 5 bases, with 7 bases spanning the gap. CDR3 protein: CASSQDRGETQYF. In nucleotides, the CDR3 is TGCGCCAGCAGCCAAGACAGGGGCGAGACCCAGTACTTC.

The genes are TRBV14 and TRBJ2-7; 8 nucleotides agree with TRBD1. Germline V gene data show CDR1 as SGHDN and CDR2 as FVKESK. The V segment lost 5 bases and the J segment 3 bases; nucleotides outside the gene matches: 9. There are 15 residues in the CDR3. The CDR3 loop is CASSRGQAAFYEQYF. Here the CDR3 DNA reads TGTGCCAGCAGCAGGGGACAGGCTGCTTTCTACGAGCAGTACTTC. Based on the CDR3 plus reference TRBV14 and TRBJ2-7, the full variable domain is EAGVTQFPSHSVIEKGQTVTLRCDPISGHDNLYWYRRVMGKEIKFLLHFVKESKQDESGMPNNRFLAERTGGTYSTLKVQPAELEDSGVYFCASSRGQAAFYEQYFGPGTRLTVT.

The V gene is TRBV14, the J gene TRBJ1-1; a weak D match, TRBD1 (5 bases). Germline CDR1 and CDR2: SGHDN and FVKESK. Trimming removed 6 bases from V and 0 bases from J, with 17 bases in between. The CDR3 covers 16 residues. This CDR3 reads CASREGDGRMNTEAFF. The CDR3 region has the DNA TGTGCCAGCAGAGAAGGGGACGGGAGGATGAACACTGAAGCTTTCTTT.

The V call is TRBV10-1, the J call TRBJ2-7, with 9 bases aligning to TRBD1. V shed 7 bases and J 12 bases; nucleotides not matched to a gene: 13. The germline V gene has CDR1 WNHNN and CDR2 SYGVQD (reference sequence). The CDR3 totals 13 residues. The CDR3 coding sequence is TGCGCCAGCAATCGGGACAGGGCCGTTCTGTGGTACTTC. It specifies CASNRDRAVLWYF.

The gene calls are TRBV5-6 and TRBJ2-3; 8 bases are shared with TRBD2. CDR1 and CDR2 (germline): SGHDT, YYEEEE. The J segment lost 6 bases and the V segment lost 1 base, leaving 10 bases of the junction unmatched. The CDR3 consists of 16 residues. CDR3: CASSLSFGLARDTQYF. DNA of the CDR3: TGTGCCAGCAGCTTGAGTTTCGGACTAGCACGCGATACGCAGTATTTT.

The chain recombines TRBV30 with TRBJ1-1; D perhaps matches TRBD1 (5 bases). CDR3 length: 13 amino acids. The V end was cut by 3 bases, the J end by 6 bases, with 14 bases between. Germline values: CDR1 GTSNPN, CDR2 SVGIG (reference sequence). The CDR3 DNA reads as TGTGCCTGGAGCCGGGGGGGGTTCGCTGAAGCTTTCTTT. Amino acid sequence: CAWSRGGFAEAFF. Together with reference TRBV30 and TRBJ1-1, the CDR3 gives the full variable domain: SQTIHQWPATLVQPVGSPLSLECTVEGTSNPNLYWYRQAAGRGLQLLFYSVGIGQISSEVPQNLSASRPQDRQFILSSKKLLLSDSGFYLCAWSRGGFAEAFFGQGTRLTVV.

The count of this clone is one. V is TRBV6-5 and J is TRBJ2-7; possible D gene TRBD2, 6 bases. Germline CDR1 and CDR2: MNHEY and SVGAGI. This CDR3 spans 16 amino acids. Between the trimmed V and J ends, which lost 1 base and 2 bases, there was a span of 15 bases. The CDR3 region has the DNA TGTGCCAGCAGTTACTTCGGCCGAGGAGGGACCTACGAGCAGTACTTC. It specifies CASSYFGRGGTYEQYF.